The 13 T cell receptor beta chains below all came from one sample that was sequenced in a study of T cell responses to AZD1222 COVID-19 vaccine. Assay used: immunoSEQ multiplex PCR; TCRdb lists only in-frame clones, some missing. The sample includes around 80,000 clones, around four fifths of them seen just once. Specimen: peripheral blood, collected 28 days after the second AZD1222 dose. The receptors originated from an adult who received the AZD1222 COVID-19 vaccine.

This chain links TRBV6-6 with TRBJ2-3; tentative D call: TRBD1 (6 bases). Trimming cost V 7 bases and J 3 bases, with 14 bases left between them. Germline V CDR1 and CDR2: MNHNY, SVGAGI (reference sequence). The CDR3 runs 14 residues. The CDR3 reads CASNTGSGTDTQYF. CDR3 nucleotide sequence: TGTGCCAGCAATACAGGGTCGGGGACAGATACGCAGTATTTT.

This chain links TRBV6-5 with TRBJ1-2; 9 bases fit TRBD1. This CDR3 is built from 15 residues. V lost 5 bases, J lost 8 bases, and 12 bases stayed unmatched. Germline CDR1 reads MNHEY; CDR2 reads SVGAGI. CDR3 region: CASSRTPGQGNGYTF. CDR3 nucleotides: TGTGCCAGCAGTCGTACTCCGGGACAGGGAAACGGCTACACCTTC.

V gene TRBV19 combines with J gene TRBJ1-2; 7 bases fit TRBD1. Germline V gives CDR1 LNHDA, CDR2 SQIVND (reference sequence). This CDR3 has 15 residues. V gave up 5 bases and J gave up 1 base; unmatched junction bases: 7. DNA for the CDR3: TGTGCCAGTAGTGTCCAGGGGGAGAGTAACTATGGCTACACCTTC. Translation: CASSVQGESNYGYTF.

The chain carries TRBV9 and TRBJ2-3; D may be TRBD2 (6 bases). The germline CDR1 and CDR2 sequences are SGDLS and YYNGEE. Trimming left V 3 bases short and J 3 bases short, with 17 bases between. The CDR3 contains 16 residues. The CDR3 sequence: CASSAPSALGTDTQYF. CDR3 in DNA: TGTGCCAGCAGCGCCCCTAGCGCGCTAGGAACAGATACGCAGTATTTT.

The genes are TRBV7-9 and TRBJ1-6; no definite D call. Looked up from germline, CDR1 is SEHNR and CDR2 is FQNEAQ (reference sequence). The CDR3 loop spans 15 amino acids. Between the trimmed V and J ends, which lost 1 base and 2 bases, there was a span of 6 bases. This CDR3 reads CASSLEPPYNSPLHF. The DNA for the CDR3 is TGTGCCAGCAGCTTAGAACCCCCCTATAATTCACCCCTCCACTTT.

The chain combines TRBV6-2 or TRBV6-3 with TRBJ1-6; D remains ambiguous. Trimming took 0 bases from V and 9 from J, leaving 9 bases between them. This CDR3 has 14 residues. CDR1 and CDR2 (germline): MNHEY, SVGEGT. The CDR3 DNA follows: TGTGCCAGCAGTTACTCGACGACATTTTCACCCCTCCACTTT. As protein: CASSYSTTFSPLHF.

V and J are TRBV9 and TRBJ2-5; the match to TRBD1 covers 9 bases. The CDR3 contains 18 residues. Germline CDR1 SGDLS, CDR2 YYNGEE. The junction had 12 bases not matched to a gene; V was cut back by 1 base and J by 2 bases. The CDR3 bases are TGTGCCAGCAGCGTAAGGTCGGGGGACAGGGAAGGACAAGAGACCCAGTACTTC. It translates to CASSVRSGDREGQETQYF.

The chain couples TRBV12-3 or TRBV12-4 to TRBJ2-1, with D uncertain. The CDR3 is made up of 12 amino acids. The germline V and J ends were trimmed by 10 bases and 7 bases, with 14 bases remaining between them. The CDR3 here is CATEPRRNEQFF. The CDR3 DNA is TGTGCCACCGAGCCCCGAAGGAATGAGCAGTTCTTC.

The V call is TRBV2, the J call TRBJ1-4, with D possibly TRBD1 on 5 matching bases. Germline V gene sequence: CDR1 SNHLY, CDR2 FYNNEI. Deletions cut 1 base from V and 6 bases from J, with 9 bases between. There are 14 residues in the CDR3. CDR3 loop: CASSEGTTYEKLFF. CDR3 nucleotide sequence: TGTGCCAGCAGTGAAGGGACAACCTATGAAAAACTGTTTTTT.

The chain employs TRBV4-3 and TRBJ2-1; D might be TRBD1 (6 bases). This CDR3 spans 15 amino acids. Trimming removed 0 bases at V and 5 bases at J, with 11 bases between. Germline V gene data show CDR1 as LGHNA and CDR2 as YSLEER. CDR3: CASSQDMGAHNEQFF. DNA of the CDR3: TGCGCCAGCAGCCAAGATATGGGGGCCCACAATGAGCAGTTCTTC.

The chain couples TRBV5-5 to TRBJ1-1, with a tentative D call TRBD1 (5 bases). The CDR3 consists of 14 residues. Trimming took off 0 bases at V and 4 bases at J, with 10 bases between the two ends. Germline V gene lookup returns CDR1 SGHKS and CDR2 YYEKEE (reference sequence). Here the CDR3 reads CASSLAGGSTEAFF. The CDR3 DNA follows: TGTGCCAGCAGCTTGGCCGGGGGGAGCACTGAAGCTTTCTTT.

The chain has TRBV9 and TRBJ1-4; the D is unclear. This CDR3 has 13 amino acids. Per germline, CDR1 SGDLS and CDR2 YYNGEE. Trimming took off 0 bases at V and 6 bases at J, with 6 bases between the two ends. The CDR3 DNA reads as TGTGCCAGCAGCGTAGAAGGCGATGAAAAACTGTTTTTT. This sequence encodes CASSVEGDEKLFF.

CDR3 sequence reads: CASSQDGEYPGHGSYEQYF. Here the CDR3 DNA reads TGTGCCAGCAGCCAAGATGGGGAGTACCCGGGTCACGGCTCCTACGAGCAGTACTTC. This sequence joins TRBV4-2 and TRBJ2-7, with D possibly TRBD2 on 5 matching bases. The CDR3 extends over 19 amino acids. Germline lookup yields CDR1 LGHNA and CDR2 YNFKEQ. The V and J ends lost 0 bases and 0 bases respectively, with 21 bases between them.